This T cell receptor beta chain was recorded in a study of response to subunit inactivated influenza vaccine. With 3 bases removed from V and 11 bases from J, the gap between germline ends came to 7 bases. CDR1 ENHRY and CDR2 SYGVKD come from the germline V gene. The CDR3 length is 11 residues. TCRdb analysed the RT-PCR reads with MiXCR anew, one entry per CDR3 protein. The data contain hundreds of thousands of distinct CDR3 sequences, 11% of them singletons. The same sample was also studied in work on T cells expressing NK-cell markers. That study adds: The TCR beta cDNA came from 5'RACE template switching with UMIs.

Material: PBMCs from blood, obtained on the day of vaccination. The chain links TRBV10-3 to TRBJ1-4, with no clear D. The receptor comes from a man between 50 and 59 years old who received an inactivated influenza vaccine. CDR3 loop: CAISEERKLFF. CDR3 DNA: TGTGCCATCAGTGAAGAGCGGAAACTGTTTTTT.